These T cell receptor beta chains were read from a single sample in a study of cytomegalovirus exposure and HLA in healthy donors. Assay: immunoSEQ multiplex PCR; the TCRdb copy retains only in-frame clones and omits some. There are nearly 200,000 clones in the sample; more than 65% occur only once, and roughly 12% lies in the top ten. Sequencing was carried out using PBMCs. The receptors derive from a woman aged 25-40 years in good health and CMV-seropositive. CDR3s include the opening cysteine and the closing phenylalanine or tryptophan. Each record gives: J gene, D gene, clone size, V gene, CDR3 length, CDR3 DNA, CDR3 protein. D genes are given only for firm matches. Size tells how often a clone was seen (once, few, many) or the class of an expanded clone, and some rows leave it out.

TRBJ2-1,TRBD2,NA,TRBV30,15,TGTGCCTGGAGCCCTGGGAGCGGGAGGAACAATGAGCAGTTCTTC,CAWSPGSGRNNEQFF
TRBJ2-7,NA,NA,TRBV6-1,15,TGTGCCAGCATGGGAGGTGGGGCGGGATCCTACGAGCAGTACTTC,CASMGGGAGSYEQYF
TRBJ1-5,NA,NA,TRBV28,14,TGTGCCAGCAGTCGCGGGGCCTCTTACCAGCCCCAGCATTTT,CASSRGASYQPQHF
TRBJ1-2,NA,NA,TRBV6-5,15,TGTGCCAGCAGTTACACCTTAGCGGGGGGGTATGGCTACACCTTC,CASSYTLAGGYGYTF
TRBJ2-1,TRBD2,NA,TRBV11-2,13,TGTGCCAGCGGGGGGGAAAGCAACAATGAGCAGTTCTTC,CASGGESNNEQFF
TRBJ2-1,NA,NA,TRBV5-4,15,TGTGCCAGCAGCTTGGCCCTGAGCTCCTACAATGAGCAGTTCTTC,CASSLALSSYNEQFF
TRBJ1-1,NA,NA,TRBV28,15,TGTGCCAGCAGCTGGCCAGGGCAGGGGTTCACTGAAGCTTTCTTT,CASSWPGQGFTEAFF
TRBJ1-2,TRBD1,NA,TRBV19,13,TGTGCCAGTAGTCTGGGACAGAGCTATGGCTACACCTTC,CASSLGQSYGYTF
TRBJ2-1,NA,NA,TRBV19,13,TGTGCCAGTAGTATAATCAGAAACAATGAGCAGTTCTTC,CASSIIRNNEQFF
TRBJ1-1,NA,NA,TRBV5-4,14,TGTGCCAGCAGCTTGTACAGGGTAGACACTGAAGCTTTCTTT,CASSLYRVDTEAFF
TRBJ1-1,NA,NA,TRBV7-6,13,TGTGCCAGCAGCTTAGCCGGGAACACTGAAGCTTTCTTT,CASSLAGNTEAFF
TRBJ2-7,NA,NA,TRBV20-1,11,TGCAGTGCAAAGACTGATTACGAGCAGTACTTC,CSAKTDYEQYF
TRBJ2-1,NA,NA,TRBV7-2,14,TGTGCCAGCAGCTTAGAGCAGGGGATGAATGAGCAGTTCTTC,CASSLEQGMNEQFF
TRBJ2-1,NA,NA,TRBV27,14,TGTGCCAGCAGTTTAGACGGGTCCTACAATGAGCAGTTCTTC,CASSLDGSYNEQFF
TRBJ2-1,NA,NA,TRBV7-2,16,TGTGCCAGCAGCTTTTACGGGAGCGCACCCTACAATGAGCAGTTCTTC,CASSFYGSAPYNEQFF
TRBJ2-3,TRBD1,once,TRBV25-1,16,TGTGCCAGCAGCGCGTACACAGGGGGAAAATCAGATACGCAGTATTTT,CASSAYTGGKSDTQYF
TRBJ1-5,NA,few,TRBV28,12,TGTGCCACCCTAACAGTGAATCAGCCCCAGCATTTT,CATLTVNQPQHF
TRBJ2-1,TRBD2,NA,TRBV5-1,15,TGCGCCAGCAGCTTGTATAGCGGGAGGGCCAGGGAGCAGTTCTTC,CASSLYSGRAREQFF
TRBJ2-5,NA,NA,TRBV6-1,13,TGTGCCAGCAGTGGGGGCTATCAAGAGACCCAGTACTTC,CASSGGYQETQYF
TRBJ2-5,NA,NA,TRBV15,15,TGTGCCACCAGCAGAGACGGGACACAAAAGGAGACCCAGTACTTC,CATSRDGTQKETQYF
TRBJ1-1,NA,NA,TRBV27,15,TGTGCCAGCAGTTTAAGGGGCGCCTCGACCGCTGAAGCTTTCTTT,CASSLRGASTAEAFF
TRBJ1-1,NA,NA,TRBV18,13,TGTGCCAGCTCACCAGGCCTGAACACTGAAGCTTTCTTT,CASSPGLNTEAFF
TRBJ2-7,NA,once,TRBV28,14,TGTGCCAGCAGTTTACTAGGGGTCCCGTACGAGCAGTACTTC,CASSLLGVPYEQYF
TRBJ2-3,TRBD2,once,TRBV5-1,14,TGCGCCAGCAGCCCTAGCGGGGTTGGAGATACGCAGTATTTT,CASSPSGVGDTQYF
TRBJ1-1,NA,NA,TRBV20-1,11,TGCAGTCTACAGGTGAACACTGAAGCTTTCTTT,CSLQVNTEAFF
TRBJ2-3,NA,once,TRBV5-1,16,TGCGCCAGCAGCTTGGAAGGCAGGGGAAGCACAGATACGCAGTATTTT,CASSLEGRGSTDTQYF
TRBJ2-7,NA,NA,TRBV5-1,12,TGCGCCAGCCATACGGGGGACTACGAGCAGTACTTC,CASHTGDYEQYF
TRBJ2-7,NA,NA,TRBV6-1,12,TGTGCCAGCAGTCCCCTGGGCTTCGAGCAGTACTTC,CASSPLGFEQYF
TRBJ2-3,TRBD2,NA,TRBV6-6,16,TGTGCCAGCAGTGGCCTCGCAGCGGGAGGCACAGATACGCAGTATTTT,CASSGLAAGGTDTQYF
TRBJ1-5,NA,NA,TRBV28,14,TGTGCCAGCAGTATTATGCCGGGCAATCAGCCCCAGCATTTT,CASSIMPGNQPQHF
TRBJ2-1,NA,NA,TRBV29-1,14,TGCAGCGTTGAAGATGCAGTCCCCTACAATGAGCAGTTCTTC,CSVEDAVPYNEQFF
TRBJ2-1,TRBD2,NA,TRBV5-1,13,TGCGCCAGCAGCTTAGGCGGGGGGCTTGAGCAGTTCTTC,CASSLGGGLEQFF
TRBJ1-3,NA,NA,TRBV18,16,TGTGCCAGCTCACAAGACACTCTAAGCTCTGGAAACACCATATATTTT,CASSQDTLSSGNTIYF
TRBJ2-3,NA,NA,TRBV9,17,TGTGCCAGCAGCGTAGCGTTTTCGGGACTTAGCACAGATACGCAGTATTTT,CASSVAFSGLSTDTQYF
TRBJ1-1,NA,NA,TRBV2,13,TGTGCCAGCAGTGTGAGTTACGGCACTGAAGCTTTCTTT,CASSVSYGTEAFF
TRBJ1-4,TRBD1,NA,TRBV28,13,TGTGCCAGCAGTTTCTCGGACAGGGGGAAACTGTTTTTT,CASSFSDRGKLFF
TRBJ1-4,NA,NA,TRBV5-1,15,TGCGCCAGCAGCCGGTCCGACAGCCGGAATGAAAAACTGTTTTTT,CASSRSDSRNEKLFF
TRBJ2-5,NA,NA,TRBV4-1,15,TGCGCCAGCAGCCAAGTGCCTAGCCCCCAAGAGACCCAGTACTTC,CASSQVPSPQETQYF
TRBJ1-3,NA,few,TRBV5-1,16,TGCGCCAGCAGCGAGCAGGGAGGAGGAACTGGAAACACCATATATTTT,CASSEQGGGTGNTIYF
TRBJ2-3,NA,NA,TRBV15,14,TGTGCCACCAGCAGTCTACTAAGCACAGATACGCAGTATTTT,CATSSLLSTDTQYF
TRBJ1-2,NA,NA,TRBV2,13,TGTGCCAGCAGCCCCGAGGGTGTTTATGGCTACACCTTC,CASSPEGVYGYTF
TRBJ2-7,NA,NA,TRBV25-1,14,TGTGCCAGTCGCTCGGACAGAGACTCCTACGAGCAGTACTTC,CASRSDRDSYEQYF
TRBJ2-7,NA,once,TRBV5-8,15,TGTGCCAGCAGCTTACTCCAGGGGCCCGGCTACGAGCAGTACTTC,CASSLLQGPGYEQYF
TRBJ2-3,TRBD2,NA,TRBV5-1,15,TGCGCCAGCAGCCTCGGGACTAGCTGGCCAGATACGCAGTATTTT,CASSLGTSWPDTQYF
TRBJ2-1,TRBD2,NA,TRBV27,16,TGTGCCAGCAGTTCCTCGAGCGCGGGAGACTACAATGAGCAGTTCTTC,CASSSSSAGDYNEQFF
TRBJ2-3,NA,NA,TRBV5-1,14,TGCGCCAGCAGCTCAACTCCGGGCACAGATACGCAGTATTTT,CASSSTPGTDTQYF
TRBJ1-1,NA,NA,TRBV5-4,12,TGTGCCAGCGGGCAGGTGAACACTGAAGCTTTCTTT,CASGQVNTEAFF
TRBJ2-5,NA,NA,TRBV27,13,TGTGCCAGCAAGGGGCCGTACCAAGAGACCCAGTACTTC,CASKGPYQETQYF
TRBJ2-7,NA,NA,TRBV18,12,TGTGCCAGCTCACGCGAAAGCTACGAGCAGTACTTC,CASSRESYEQYF
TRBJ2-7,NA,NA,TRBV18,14,TGTGCCAGCTCACCACCATCAGGGTCCGCCGAGCAGTACTTC,CASSPPSGSAEQYF
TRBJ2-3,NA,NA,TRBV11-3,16,TGTGCCAGCAGCTTACGAGCTTCCCCTAGCACAGATACGCAGTATTTT,CASSLRASPSTDTQYF
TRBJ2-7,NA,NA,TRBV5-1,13,TGCGCCAGCAGCCCGGACAGTTTTAGGGAGCAGTACTTC,CASSPDSFREQYF
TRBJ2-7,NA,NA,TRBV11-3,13,TGTGCCAGCAGCTTAGGGCGGTCCTACGAGCAGTACTTC,CASSLGRSYEQYF
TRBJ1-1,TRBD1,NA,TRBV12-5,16,TGTGCTAGTGGTCTTCGACAGGGGCCCATGAACACTGAAGCTTTCTTT,CASGLRQGPMNTEAFF